These 13 T cell receptor beta chains came from one sample sequenced in a study of post-analysis software for immune sequencing data. General study points: Higher frequency in patients than in controls was seen for 5 or 6 TRBV segments, with TRBV5-6, TRBV5-1 and TRBV20-1 among them.

Built from TCR beta cDNA, the libraries had unique molecular identifiers in them. MiXCR, run by TCRdb on the PCR reads, gives a single entry per CDR3 protein. The sample holds roughly 410,000 distinct CDR3 sequences, roughly 38% seen once. No antigen has been identified for these receptors. Specimen: blood. These TCRs come from a girl between 10 and 17 years old with multiple sclerosis.

The gene calls are TRBV9 and TRBJ2-7, with D tentatively TRBD2 (5 bases). The CDR3 sequence is 14 residues long. CDR1 SGDLS and CDR2 YYNGEE come from the germline V gene. The ends were cut back, 1 base at V and 7 bases at J, with 15 bases in the middle. The chain's CDR3 is CASSVPPTGEEQYF. The CDR3, as DNA: TGTGCCAGCAGCGTACCCCCAACCGGGGAGGAGCAGTACTTC.

The table lists this clonotype with a few counts. The chain employs TRBV6-5 and TRBJ1-2, with 11 nucleotides matching TRBD1. The V gene's germline CDR1 is MNHEY and CDR2 SVGAGI. The CDR3 has 14 amino acids. The junction had 3 bases not matched to a gene; V was cut back by 2 bases and J by 7 bases. CDR3 sequence reads: CASSYAGTGGGYTF. The CDR3 nucleotides are TGTGCCAGCAGTTACGCCGGGACAGGGGGTGGCTACACCTTC.

The rearrangement uses TRBV6-5 and TRBJ2-3; unclear D gene. CDR3 length: 12 amino acids. Per the germline V gene, CDR1 is MNHEY and CDR2 is SVGAGI. The CDR3 bases are TGTGTAAAGAATGGGGGCACAGATACGCAGTATTTT. Translated, it gives CVKNGGTDTQYF.

The rearrangement links TRBV6-2 or TRBV6-3 to TRBJ2-3; 8 bases align to TRBD2. The CDR3 has 18 residues. Germline CDR1 reads MNHEY; CDR2 reads SVGEGT. The trim removed 0 bases at V and 1 base at J, leaving 9 bases unmatched. DNA for the CDR3: TGTGCCAGCAGTTACTCTACCCGACTAGCGTCGCGCACAGATACGCAGTATTTT. Protein product: CASSYSTRLASRTDTQYF.

The chain couples TRBV6-1 to TRBJ1-2; 8 nucleotides line up with TRBD1. V shed 5 bases and J 11 bases; nucleotides not matched to a gene: 19. Per the germline V gene, CDR1 is MNHNS and CDR2 is SASEGT. The CDR3 is 16 residues long. CDR3 nucleotides: TGTGCCAGCAGTCCGACAGGGGCTACGAGTTGGGAGCGTTACACCTTC. This translates into CASSPTGATSWERYTF.

On this clonotype: Given a much more abundant clone one base away, this may be a read error. The chain uses TRBV7-3 and TRBJ2-1; 10 bases are shared with TRBD2. CDR3 length: 15 amino acids. The germline gives CDR1 SGHTA, CDR2 FQGTGA. CDR3 loop: CAGSLGSGGLNEQFF. The CDR3 DNA follows: TGTGCCGGCAGCTTAGGTAGCGGGGGGTTGAATGAGCAGTTCTTC. Using reference TRBV7-3 and TRBJ2-1 for the parts outside the CDR3, the full variable domain is GAGVSQTPSNKVTEKGKYVELRCDPISGHTALYWYRQSLGQGPEFLIYFQGTGAADDSGLPNDRFFAVRPEGSVSTLKIQRTERGDSAVYLCAGSLGSGGLNEQFFGPGTRLTVL.

The chain employs TRBV5-1 and TRBJ2-3; D ambiguous. V was trimmed by 0 bases and J by 2 bases, leaving 7 bases between them. The CDR3 covers 14 residues. Germline loops: CDR1 SGHRS, CDR2 YFSETQ. Here the CDR3 DNA reads TGCGCCAGCAGCTTGGTGGCCACCACAGATACGCAGTATTTT. Amino acid sequence: CASSLVATTDTQYF.

This clonotype came up a few times. V usage is TRBV9 and J usage is TRBJ2-3; 9 bases are a match to TRBD2. Germline CDR1 reads SGDLS; CDR2 reads YYNGEE. The CDR3 extends over 15 amino acids. V lost 3 bases to trimming and J lost 5 bases; unmatched junction nucleotides: 7. Here the CDR3 reads CASSDGTSRGDTQYF. CDR3 bases: TGTGCCAGCAGCGACGGGACTAGCAGAGGAGATACGCAGTATTTT.

The CDR3 here is CASRKTGGVTDTQYF. The CDR3 DNA reads as TGTGCCAGCAGGAAGACAGGGGGCGTAACAGATACGCAGTATTTT. The chain carries TRBV6-5 and TRBJ2-3, with 10 positions matching TRBD1. The germline V gene encodes CDR1 MNHEY and CDR2 SVGAGI. The CDR3 covers 15 residues. Trimming cost V 6 bases and J 3 bases; bases outside gene matches: 6.

Points on this clonotype: This sequence may be a read error, since a much larger clone differs from it by one base. This rearrangement joins TRBV6-1 to TRBJ2-7; TRBD1 might be the D (7 bases). The CDR3 spans 14 residues. V dropped 7 bases and J dropped 3 bases, with 16 bases sitting between them. The germline V gene has CDR1 MNHNS and CDR2 SASEGT. The CDR3 bases are TGTGCCAGCAAGTCGGAGGGGGCTTACTACGAGCAGTACTTC. It is translated as CASKSEGAYYEQYF.

CDR3 sequence: CASSVTSGVLPYEQYF. The DNA for the CDR3 is TGTGCCAGCAGTGTCACTAGCGGGGTTCTTCCCTACGAGCAGTACTTC. The chain combines TRBV12-3 or TRBV12-4 with TRBJ2-7; 10 bases line up with TRBD2. CDR3 size: 16 residues. With V trimmed by 5 bases and J by 2 bases, 9 bases remained unmatched.

This clonotype occurred a few times. V and J are TRBV7-9 and TRBJ1-2; TRBD1 aligns across 8 bases. This CDR3 comprises 13 residues. V dropped 6 bases and J dropped 5; count of bases not matched to a gene: 5. Germline V gives CDR1 SEHNR, CDR2 FQNEAQ (reference sequence). The CDR3 here is CASSYRGSYGYTF. CDR3 DNA: TGTGCCAGCAGTTACAGGGGGTCGTATGGCTACACCTTC.

This clonotype appeared a few times. The chain combines TRBV21-1 with TRBJ2-7; TRBD1, the D gene given by the table, was not confirmed from the DNA. TRBV21-1 is designated a pseudogene. The CDR3 extends over 15 amino acids. CDR3 protein: CASSKDRDRPYEQYF. The CDR3 nucleotides read TGTGCCAGCAGCAAAGACCGGGACCGTCCCTACGAGCAGTACTTC.